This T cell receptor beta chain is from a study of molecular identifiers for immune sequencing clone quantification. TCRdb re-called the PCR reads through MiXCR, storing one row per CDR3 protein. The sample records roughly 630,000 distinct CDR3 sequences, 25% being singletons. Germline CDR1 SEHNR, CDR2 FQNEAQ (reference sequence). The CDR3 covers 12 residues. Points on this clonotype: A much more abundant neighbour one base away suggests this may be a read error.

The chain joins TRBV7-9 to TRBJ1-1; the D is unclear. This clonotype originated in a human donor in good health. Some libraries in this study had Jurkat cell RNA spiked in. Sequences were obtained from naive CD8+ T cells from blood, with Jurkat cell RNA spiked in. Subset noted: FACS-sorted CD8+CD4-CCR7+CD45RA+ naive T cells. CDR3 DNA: TGTGCCAGCAGCTTAGATAGTTTTGAAGCTTCCTTT. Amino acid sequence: CASSLDSFEASF.